These 26 T cell receptor beta chains came from one sample sequenced in a study of metastatic and nonmetastatic thyroid tumors. None of the patients had undergone any treatment ahead of thyroid surgery. TCRdb re-called the PCR reads with MiXCR. The repertoire holds about 31,000 clones, with roughly 19% as singletons. Material: blood. The source is a female donor with papillary thyroid cancer or a benign thyroid nodule (not recorded which). Some clones in this sample may be carry-over from other donors' samples.

This clone has more than one count but fewer than ten. This rearrangement joins TRBV6-1 to TRBJ2-7; possible D gene TRBD1, 5 bases. The CDR3 consists of 12 residues. Trimming pared 6 bases from V and 6 bases from J, leaving 12 bases between. CDR1 is MNHNS and CDR2 is SASEGT in the germline V gene. The CDR3 sequence: CASRNRRSEQYF. CDR3 coding DNA: TGTGCCAGCAGAAACAGGCGGTCCGAGCAGTACTTC.

This clone is deemed medium-sized. The chain is built from TRBV19 and TRBJ2-6, with D unclear. Germline loops: CDR1 LNHDA, CDR2 SQIVND (reference sequence). The length of the CDR3 is 15 residues. Trimming cost V 3 bases and J 1 base, with 7 bases left between them. CDR3 DNA: TGTGCCAGTAGTATCCCGATATCTGGGGCCAACGTCCTGACTTTC. This gives the protein CASSIPISGANVLTF. The whole variable domain, remainder taken from reference TRBV19 and TRBJ2-6, is DGGITQSPKYLFRKEGQNVTLSCEQNLNHDAMYWYRQDPGQGLRLIYYSQIVNDFQKGDIAEGYSVSREKKESFPLTVTSAQKNPTAFYLCASSIPISGANVLTFGAGSRLTVL.

The sample holds a few counts of this clone. The J gene is TRBJ2-2, the V gene TRBV5-1, with 10 bases that match TRBD2. This CDR3 contains 15 residues. Germline lookup yields CDR1 SGHRS and CDR2 YFSETQ. The junction had 1 base not matched to a gene; V was cut back by 0 bases and J by 5 bases. CDR3: CASSLVLAGTGELFF. The DNA for the CDR3 is TGCGCCAGCAGCTTGGTACTAGCGGGAACCGGGGAGCTGTTTTTT.

This clone was seen a handful of times. This chain links TRBV28 with TRBJ2-3; no definite D call. Germline V gene lookup returns CDR1 MDHEN and CDR2 SYDVKM. The CDR3 totals 12 residues. V was shortened by 7 bases and J by 4 bases, with 9 bases between the two germline ends. This CDR3 reads CASTMTADTQYF. CDR3 coding DNA: TGTGCCAGCACCATGACGGCAGATACGCAGTATTTT.

This clone was seen at least ten times. The rearrangement uses TRBV12-5 and TRBJ2-7; D not resolved. This CDR3 has 11 amino acids. Germline V gene data show CDR1 as LGHNT and CDR2 as FRNRAP. Trimming shortened V by 6 bases and J by 3 bases, and 6 bases separated the two germline ends. CDR3 protein: CASGNLYEQYF. The CDR3 nucleotides read TGTGCTAGTGGAAATCTCTACGAGCAGTACTTC. The whole variable domain, remainder taken from reference TRBV12-5 and TRBJ2-7, is DARVTQTPRHKVTEMGQEVTMRCQPILGHNTVFWYRQTMMQGLELLAYFRNRAPLDDSGMPKDRFSAEMPDATLATLKIQPSEPRDSAVYFCASGNLYEQYFGPGTRLTVT.

The rearrangement links TRBV12-5 to TRBJ2-3; D possibly corresponds to TRBD1 (7 bases). Germline lookup yields CDR1 LGHNT and CDR2 FRNRAP. Trimming stripped 7 bases from V and 2 bases from J, with 22 bases between. The CDR3 runs to 17 residues. The CDR3 loop reads CASAFRGASSPTDTQYF. Here the CDR3 DNA reads TGTGCTAGTGCCTTCAGGGGGGCTAGCAGTCCCACAGATACGCAGTATTTT.

In this sample, this clone turned up many times. The chain couples TRBV7-3 to TRBJ2-1, with TRBD1 identical over 7 bases. With 3 bases clipped from V and 0 bases from J, the junction kept 5 bases outside the gene matches. Germline CDR1 reads SGHTA; CDR2 reads FQGTGA. This CDR3 contains 16 residues. The CDR3 here is CASSFGQASSYNEQFF. The CDR3, as DNA: TGTGCCAGCAGCTTCGGACAGGCAAGCTCCTACAATGAGCAGTTCTTC.

V usage is TRBV19 and J usage is TRBJ1-5, with 7 bases matching TRBD1. The V and J ends lost 0 bases and 6 bases, in that order; junction bases with no gene match: 8. The CDR3 is 16 amino acids. Germline-derived CDR1 and CDR2 are LNHDA and SQIVND (reference sequence). This chain's CDR3 is CASSIEPGGMFQPQHF. The CDR3 DNA sequence: TGTGCCAGTAGTATAGAGCCAGGGGGGATGTTTCAGCCCCAGCATTTT.

This clone has ten or more counts. The chain carries TRBV20-1 and TRBJ1-1; D is ambiguous. This CDR3 is built from 12 residues. The V gene lost 4 bases and the J gene lost 4 bases, with 10 bases spanning the gap. CDR1 is DFQATT, CDR2 SNEGSKA, per germline (reference sequence). This CDR3 reads CSAKRVGTEAFF. The CDR3 nucleotides read TGCAGTGCTAAGAGGGTGGGCACTGAAGCTTTCTTT.

This clone was detected many times. The rearrangement links TRBV20-1 to TRBJ1-6; D is ambiguous. Deletions cut 3 bases from V and 7 bases from J, with 16 bases between. Looked up from germline, CDR1 is DFQATT and CDR2 is SNEGSKA (reference sequence). CDR3 size: 15 residues. DNA of the CDR3: TGCAGTGCTAGGGACTCGAAGGGAGCAAATTCACCCCTCCACTTT. Protein: CSARDSKGANSPLHF.

In regard to this clone: This sample also contains other DNA sequences that code for the same CDR3. The gene calls are TRBV7-2 and TRBJ2-7, with unresolved D. Germline CDR1 SGHTA, CDR2 FQGNSA. Trimming took 3 bases from V and 0 from J, leaving 9 bases between them. The CDR3 totals 14 residues. CDR3 protein: CASSLGDPSYEQYF. For the CDR3, the DNA is TGTGCCAGCAGCTTGGGTGACCCCTCCTACGAGCAGTACTTC.

By frequency in the sample, this clone is medium-sized. The CDR3 coding sequence is TGTGCCAGCAGTTACAATGTCAGGGGCCTCTATGGCTACACCTTC. It encodes CASSYNVRGLYGYTF. This chain uses TRBV6-6 with TRBJ1-2, with a weak D call TRBD1 (6 bases). The CDR3 extends over 15 amino acids. CDR1 is MNHNY, CDR2 SVGAGI, per germline (reference sequence). The V end was cut by 2 bases, the J end by 4 bases, with 14 bases between.

This clone showed up just a few times. The gene calls are TRBV28 and TRBJ1-2, with TRBD1 identical over 7 bases. V shed 5 bases and J 4 bases; nucleotides not matched to a gene: 4. The CDR3 is made up of 13 amino acids. CDR1 is MDHEN, CDR2 SYDVKM, per germline. The CDR3 is CASSQGQFYGYTF. CDR3 nucleotides: TGTGCCAGCAGTCAGGGACAGTTCTATGGCTACACCTTC.

This clone was seen ten or more times. V is TRBV7-9 and J is TRBJ2-1; D is uncertain. Germline CDR1 and CDR2: SEHNR and FQNEAQ (reference sequence). CDR3 length equals 13 residues. V was trimmed by 5 bases and J by 9 bases, leaving 14 bases between them. The CDR3 region is CASSTVFLTEQFF. CDR3 bases: TGTGCCAGCAGCACCGTCTTTCTAACTGAGCAGTTCTTC.

This clone occurred many times. The rearrangement joins TRBV7-3 to TRBJ2-3; 9 nucleotides agree with TRBD1. The trim removed 5 bases at V and 3 bases at J, leaving 3 bases unmatched. The germline V gene has CDR1 SGHTA and CDR2 FQGTGA. CDR3 length: 14 residues. The CDR3, as DNA: TGTGCCAGCAGCAACAGGGGGCGAACAGATACGCAGTATTTT. Residues: CASSNRGRTDTQYF.

This chain connects TRBV20-1 to TRBJ2-3, with D tentatively TRBD2 (5 bases). There are 12 residues in the CDR3. CDR1 is DFQATT, CDR2 SNEGSKA, per germline (reference sequence). V lost 5 bases and J 10 bases, leaving 16 bases between the germline ends. The CDR3, as DNA: TGCAGTGCTTCAGGCCTAGCCGGCGCGCAGTATTTT. This sequence encodes CSASGLAGAQYF.

The sample holds a few counts of this clone. The rearrangement joins TRBV24-1 to TRBJ1-2, with 12 bases identical to TRBD1. CDR3 length: 15 amino acids. CDR1 KGHDR and CDR2 SFDVKD come from the germline V gene. Unmatched junction bases numbered 7, after V lost 4 bases and J lost 8 bases. The CDR3: CATSDPGQGARGYTF. The CDR3 DNA follows: TGTGCCACCAGTGACCCGGGACAGGGGGCAAGGGGCTACACCTTC.

This clone was observed a handful of times. This chain links TRBV10-3 with TRBJ1-2; maybe TRBD1 (6 bases). Germline assignment: CDR1 ENHRY and CDR2 SYGVKD. The CDR3 is 16 amino acids. Trimming took 3 bases from V and 4 from J, leaving 18 bases between them. The DNA of the CDR3 is TGTGCCATCAGTGAACGTCAGGGGCAGCTCGGCTATGGCTACACCTTC. As protein: CAISERQGQLGYGYTF.

This clone was observed a few times. This chain uses TRBV19 with TRBJ1-5; possible D gene TRBD1, 6 bases. The CDR3 runs 15 residues. CDR1 and CDR2 from the germline V gene are LNHDA and SQIVND (reference sequence). Trimming left V 6 bases short and J 5 bases short, with 17 bases between. The CDR3 loop is CASSTGNRAYQPQHF. The CDR3 region has the DNA TGTGCCAGTAGCACGGGCAACAGGGCCTATCAGCCCCAGCATTTT. Combining the CDR3 with reference TRBV19 and TRBJ1-5 gives the whole variable domain DGGITQSPKYLFRKEGQNVTLSCEQNLNHDAMYWYRQDPGQGLRLIYYSQIVNDFQKGDIAEGYSVSREKKESFPLTVTSAQKNPTAFYLCASSTGNRAYQPQHFGDGTRLSIL.

This clone was counted ten times or more. The chain employs TRBV20-1 and TRBJ2-5; possible D gene TRBD2, 6 bases. This CDR3 spans 15 amino acids. The V end was cut by 4 bases, the J end by 5 bases, with 20 bases between. CDR1 and CDR2 (germline): DFQATT, SNEGSKA (reference sequence). CDR3 nucleotide sequence: TGCAGTGCTATACCCGGGACTTCTCTCCGTGAGACCCAGTACTTC. Its translation: CSAIPGTSLRETQYF.

This clone was counted ten times or more. The V call is TRBV19, the J call TRBJ1-1, with 7 nucleotides matching TRBD1. The CDR3 extends over 15 amino acids. Germline V gene sequence: CDR1 LNHDA, CDR2 SQIVND (reference sequence). J was trimmed by 0 bases and V by 9 bases; bases with no gene match: 10. The CDR3 region has the DNA TGTGCCAGCAACCCGGGACAGCTACTGAACACTGAAGCTTTCTTT. This encodes CASNPGQLLNTEAFF.

The chain links TRBV12-3 or TRBV12-4 to TRBJ1-1; D is uncertain. This CDR3 region has 14 residues. V gave up 4 bases and J gave up 3 bases, with 12 bases separating them. The CDR3 nucleotides read TGTGCCAGCAGTTCTCCGGACGGGCACACTGAAGCTTTCTTT. This codes for CASSSPDGHTEAFF.

This clone has ten or more counts. V gene TRBV11-2 combines with J gene TRBJ2-3, with 10 nucleotides matching TRBD2. The CDR3 is made up of 18 amino acids. V lost 1 base to trimming and J lost 1 base; unmatched junction nucleotides: 8. Germline CDR1 is SGHAT and CDR2 is FQNNGV. The CDR3 loop is CASSLGLAGEWGTDTQYF. The CDR3 nucleotides are TGTGCCAGCAGCTTAGGTCTAGCGGGGGAATGGGGCACAGATACGCAGTATTTT. Full variable domain (rest looked up from reference TRBV11-2 and TRBJ2-3): EAGVAQSPRYKIIEKRQSVAFWCNPISGHATLYWYQQILGQGPKLLIQFQNNGVVDDSQLPKDRFSAERLKGVDSTLKIQPAKLEDSAVYLCASSLGLAGEWGTDTQYFGPGTRLTVL.

The chain combines TRBV6-1 with TRBJ1-3; D remains unclear. Trimming took 6 bases from V and 0 from J, leaving 15 bases between them. Germline V gives CDR1 MNHNS, CDR2 SASEGT. This CDR3 has 16 amino acids. The CDR3: CASRDTRPDSGNTIYF. In nucleotides, the CDR3 is TGTGCCAGCAGGGATACTCGGCCTGACTCTGGAAACACCATATATTTT.

By share, this clone ranks as medium-sized. J is TRBJ2-7 and V is TRBV12-3 or TRBV12-4; the D is unclear. With 3 bases removed from V and 1 base from J, the gap between germline ends came to 10 bases. This CDR3 contains 14 residues. CDR3 DNA: TGTGCCAGCAGTTTCGGGCAGCCATCCTACGAGCAGTACTTC. Amino acid sequence: CASSFGQPSYEQYF.

The chain recombines TRBV6-1 with TRBJ2-7; D unresolved. Per the germline V gene, CDR1 is MNHNS and CDR2 is SASEGT. The CDR3 loop spans 13 amino acids. The V and J ends lost 10 bases and 3 bases respectively, with 16 bases between them. This CDR3 is CANSRTGYYEQYF. For the CDR3, the DNA is TGTGCCAACAGCAGGACGGGCTACTACGAGCAGTACTTC.